Detailed here is one T cell receptor (beta chain). The antigen is not known. TCRdb called the 5' RACE reads again in MiXCR, with one record for every CDR3 protein. This sample has some 300,000 distinct CDR3 sequences, with roughly 9% found just once. This record belongs to a study of T cells after yellow fever vaccination. Broader study findings: There was a small share of clonotypes that showed up in both the CD4 and CD8 compartments.

The CDR3 totals 16 residues. CDR1 MNHEY and CDR2 SVGAGI come from the germline V gene. Between the trimmed V and J ends, which lost 6 bases and 1 base, there was a span of 16 bases. The receptor was isolated from a man aged 18 to 30 who received the YFV17D yellow fever vaccine. The chain is built from TRBV6-5 and TRBJ1-3; maybe TRBD1 (5 bases). The sequencing used CD4+ T cells sorted from PBMCs, collected 5 days after the yellow fever booster vaccination. CDR3 sequence: CASSPSGPGSGNTIYF. As DNA, the CDR3 is TGTGCCAGCAGCCCCTCGGGGCCCGGATCTGGAAACACCATATATTTT.